This T cell receptor (beta chain) comes out of a study of T cells in Graves' hyperthyroidism and ophthalmopathy. Notes on this clonotype: What it recognizes is unknown.

Ophthalmopathy cases met thresholds of Clinical Activity Score at least 3, NOSPECS grade at least 4 and duration under 3 months. Approximately 9.3 ml of fresh peripheral blood supplied the PBMCs. Whole-study findings and limits: Among clonotypes expanded in thyroid above 0.001, most were also found in blood. A 13 V-J signature model discriminated ophthalmopathy versus stable hyperthyroidism.

The V gene end was trimmed by 2 bases and the J gene end by 4 bases; junction bases not matched to a gene: 5. The CDR3 consists of 14 residues. CDR1 ENHRY and CDR2 SYGVKD come from the germline V gene. Amplification yielded TCR beta CDR3 regions, with RNA transcripts as the source. HTBI primers drove first-round RT-PCR of the TCR CDR3. TCRdb recomputed calls from the multiplex PCR reads with MiXCR, one row per CDR3 protein. This table holds some 550,000 distinct CDR3 sequences, 16% found once. Sequenced: blood. The chain combines TRBV10-3 with TRBJ2-7; 7 bases are shared with TRBD1. The receptor was isolated from a woman aged 40 to 50 with Graves' ophthalmopathy. This CDR3 is CAISEGQGVYEQYF. CDR3 DNA sequence: TGTGCCATCAGTGAGGGGCAGGGGGTATACGAGCAGTACTTC.